The present TCR beta chain was sequenced within a study of T cells in Graves' hyperthyroidism and ophthalmopathy. The overall study: Sampling of peripheral blood happened at initial diagnosis, prior to any treatment.

In this sample, this clonotype turned up a few times. What was amplified from RNA transcripts were TCR beta CDR3 regions. The HTBI primer set served for first-round RT-PCR of the TCR CDR3. TCRdb used MiXCR to reprocess the multiplex PCR reads, holding one entry per CDR3 protein. The sample has about 380,000 distinct CDR3 sequences; approximately 15% are singletons. The CDR3 is 15 amino acids. Per the germline V gene, CDR1 is GTSNPN and CDR2 is SVGIG (reference sequence). With 1 base clipped from V and 4 bases from J, the junction kept 3 bases outside the gene matches. The sample taken for sequencing was blood. V usage is TRBV30 and J usage is TRBJ2-1, with TRBD2 matching over 11 bases. The clonotype originates from a woman in her sixties with Graves' hyperthyroidism. For the CDR3, the DNA is TGTGCCTGGAGTGAGGGACTAGCGGAGTACAATGAGCAGTTCTTC. Protein: CAWSEGLAEYNEQFF.